This TCR beta chain stems from a study of blood T cell repertoires in COVID-19. Original analysis: Amplification of reference gene primers provided the estimated nucleated cell counts. Data came from immunoSEQ multiplex PCR; TCRdb stores just in-frame clones and leaves some out. The DNA gave D and trimming, while V, J and clone size come from that table. The table includes fewer than 500,000 clones, 87% detected once. Germline assignment: CDR1 SNHLY and CDR2 FYNNEI. The CDR3 has 15 amino acids. With 2 bases removed from V and 2 bases from J, the gap between germline ends came to 12 bases. Allocation to cohorts depended on clinical history reported by the participants.

This TCR was recovered from a woman younger than 30 who had recovered from COVID-19. The chain has TRBV2 and TRBJ1-1, with D perhaps matching TRBD1 (5 bases). Sequenced input: PBMCs or T cells enriched from blood (not recorded which). As DNA, the CDR3 is TGTGCCAGCAGTGAACAGGGAGGACTCAACACTGAAGCTTTCTTT. As protein: CASSEQGGLNTEAFF.